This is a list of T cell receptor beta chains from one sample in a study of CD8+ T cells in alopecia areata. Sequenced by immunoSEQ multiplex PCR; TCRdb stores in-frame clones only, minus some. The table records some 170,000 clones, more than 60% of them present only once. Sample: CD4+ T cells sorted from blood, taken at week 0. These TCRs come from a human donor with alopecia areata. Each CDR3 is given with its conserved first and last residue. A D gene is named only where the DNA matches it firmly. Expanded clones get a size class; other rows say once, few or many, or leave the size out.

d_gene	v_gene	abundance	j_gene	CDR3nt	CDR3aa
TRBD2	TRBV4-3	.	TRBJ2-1	TGCGCCAGCAGCCCCCGTGTGGGCGGGGGGGCCGGCAATGAGCAGTTCTTC	CASSPRVGGGAGNEQFF
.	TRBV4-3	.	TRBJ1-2	TGCGCCAGCAGCCAAGTCGAAGGCAGCAACTATGGCTACACCTTC	CASSQVEGSNYGYTF
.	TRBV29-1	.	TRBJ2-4	TGCAGCGTTCACGGAGAAAACATTCAGTACTTC	CSVHGENIQYF
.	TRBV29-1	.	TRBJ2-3	TGCAGCGTTGCAACAGACACAGATACGCAGTATTTT	CSVATDTDTQYF
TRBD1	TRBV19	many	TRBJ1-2	TGTGCCACAGGGACAGGTCCTTCGGTGGGGACCTTC	CATGTGPSVGTF
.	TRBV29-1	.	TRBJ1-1	TGCAGCGTTGAACCCCCTGAGCGGAGAGCTGAAGCTTTCTTT	CSVEPPERRAEAFF
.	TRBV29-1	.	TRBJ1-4	.	CSVGEQFFEKLFF
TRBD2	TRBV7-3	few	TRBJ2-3	TGTGCCAGCAGCTTAGCGGGGGAGAACACAGATACGCAGTATTTT	CASSLAGENTDTQYF
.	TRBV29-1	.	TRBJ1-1	TGCAGCGTCTCCGGGACGCAGAACACTGAAGCTTTCTTT	CSVSGTQNTEAFF
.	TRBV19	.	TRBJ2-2	TGTGCCAGTAGGGGCATCGGGGAGCTGTTTTTT	CASRGIGELFF
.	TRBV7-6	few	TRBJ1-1	TGTGCCAGCAGCTCGAGGACAGACCGGAACACTGAAGCTTTCTTT	CASSSRTDRNTEAFF
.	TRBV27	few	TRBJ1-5	TGTGCCAGCAGTTTAACCGTAGGTCAGCCCCAGCATTTT	CASSLTVGQPQHF
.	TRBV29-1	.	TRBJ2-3	TGCAGCGTTGAACAGGGCCCAGATACGCAGTATTTT	CSVEQGPDTQYF
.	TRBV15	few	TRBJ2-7	TGTGCCACCAGCAGCGCCTTGACCATCAACGAGCAGTACTTC	CATSSALTINEQYF
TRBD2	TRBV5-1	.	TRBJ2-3	TGCGCCAGCAACCGGGACGCGGGGGGCACAGATACGCAGTATTTT	CASNRDAGGTDTQYF
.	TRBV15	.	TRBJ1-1	TGTGCCACCAGCACTTCCATGCGTGAAGCTTTCTTT	CATSTSMREAFF
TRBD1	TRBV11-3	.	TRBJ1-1	TGTGCCAGCAGCTTAGTTGGGGACAGGGCCACTGAAGCTTTCTTT	CASSLVGDRATEAFF
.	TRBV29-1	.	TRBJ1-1	TGCAGCGTTTCTGGACAGATGTTGAACACTGAAGCTTTCTTT	CSVSGQMLNTEAFF
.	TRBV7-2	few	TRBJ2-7	TGTGCCAGCAGCTTAGAGGTCGGGCTAAGCGGCCATACCTACGAGCAGTACTTC	CASSLEVGLSGHTYEQYF
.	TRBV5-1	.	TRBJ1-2	TGCGCCAGCAGCTTGGAGGGACCGGAGAATGGCTACACCTTC	CASSLEGPENGYTF
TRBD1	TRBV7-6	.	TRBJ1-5	TGTGCCAGCAGCTCCAGACAGGGACGGGGCAATCAGCCCCAGCATTTT	CASSSRQGRGNQPQHF
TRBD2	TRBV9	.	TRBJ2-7	TGTGCCAGCAGCCTTACTAGCGGGGTGAGCTCCTACGAGCAGTACTTC	CASSLTSGVSSYEQYF
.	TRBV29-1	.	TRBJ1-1	TGCAGCATCTCACAGGGAAGCGGCACTGAAGCTTTCTTT	CSISQGSGTEAFF
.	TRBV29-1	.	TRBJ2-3	TGCAGCGTTATCCGGACAGTTAGCACAGATACGCAGTATTTT	CSVIRTVSTDTQYF
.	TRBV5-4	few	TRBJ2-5	TGTGCCAGCAGCTTGTTTCCGGAGACCCAGTACTTC	CASSLFPETQYF
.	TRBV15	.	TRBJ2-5	TGTGCCACCAGCAAATCCCGGGCCCAAGAGACCCAGTACTTC	CATSKSRAQETQYF
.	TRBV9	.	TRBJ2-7	TGTGCCAGCAGCGTAGCGACCGGGGATGCCTACGAGCAGTACTTC	CASSVATGDAYEQYF
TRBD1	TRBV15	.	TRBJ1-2	TGTGCCACCAGCAGAGATTTGACAGGGGCCCCCCAAGGGTATGGCTACACCTTC	CATSRDLTGAPQGYGYTF
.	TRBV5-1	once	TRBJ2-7	TGCGCCAGCAGCTTGGGGCCGGGAAGCTCCTACGAGCAGTACTTC	CASSLGPGSSYEQYF
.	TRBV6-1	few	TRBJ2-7	TGTGCCAGCAGTGATCCGTTCCGGGAGCAGTACTTC	CASSDPFREQYF
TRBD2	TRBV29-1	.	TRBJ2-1	TGCAGCGTCTTATTGGGGACTATGTACAATGAGCAGTTCTTC	CSVLLGTMYNEQFF
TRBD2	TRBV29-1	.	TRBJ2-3	TGCAGCGTAACGGGGGGGCCCCTTAAGGCAGATACGCAGTATTTT	CSVTGGPLKADTQYF
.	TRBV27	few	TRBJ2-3	TGTGCCAGCAGTTTATCGGGTGTCCGGGCTAGAACGGATACGCAGTATTTT	CASSLSGVRARTDTQYF
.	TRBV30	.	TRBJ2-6	TGTGCCTGGAGTGTACGTGCCTCTGGGGCCAACGTCCTGACTTTC	CAWSVRASGANVLTF
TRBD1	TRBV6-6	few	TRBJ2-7	TGTGCCAGCGACAGGGGTCAGTACGAGCAGTACTTC	CASDRGQYEQYF
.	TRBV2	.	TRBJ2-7	TGTGCCAGCAGTCTCGTCCCAACTACCTACGAGCAGTACTTC	CASSLVPTTYEQYF
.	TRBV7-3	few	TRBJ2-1	TGTGCCAGCAGCCCCCAGAGCGTCGGGGAGCAGTTCTTC	CASSPQSVGEQFF
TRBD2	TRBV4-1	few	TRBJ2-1	TGCGCCAGCAGCCAAGAGAAGGGACTAGCGGGGAAATTATCCTACAATGAGCAGTTCTTC	CASSQEKGLAGKLSYNEQFF
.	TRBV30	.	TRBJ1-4	TGTGCCTGGAGTGTACTCGGTACTAATGAAAAACTGTTTTTT	CAWSVLGTNEKLFF
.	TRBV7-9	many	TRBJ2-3	TGTGCCAGCAGCTTCGGGGGAGATAGCACAGATACGCAGTATTTT	CASSFGGDSTDTQYF
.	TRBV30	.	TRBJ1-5	TGTGCCTGGAGTGACGACGGGACAACGTCTGGGCAGCCCCAGCATTTT	CAWSDDGTTSGQPQHF
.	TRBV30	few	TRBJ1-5	TGTGCCTGGAGTGTGGGGGTGGCTGTACAGCCCCAGCATTTT	CAWSVGVAVQPQHF
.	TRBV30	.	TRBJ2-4	TGTGCCTGGAGTGTAGGAGCCTTACTAGCCAAAAACATTCAGTACTTC	CAWSVGALLAKNIQYF
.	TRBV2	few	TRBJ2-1	TGTGCCAGCAGGGCCAGACAGCCGACAGAGCAGTTCTTC	CASRARQPTEQFF
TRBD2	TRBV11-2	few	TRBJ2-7	TGTGCCAGCAGCTTTAGCAGAGGACTAGCGGGGACCGAGCAGTACTTC	CASSFSRGLAGTEQYF
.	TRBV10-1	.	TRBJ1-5	TGCGCCAGCAGTGAATTTACGTCGCAGCCCCAGCATTTT	CASSEFTSQPQHF
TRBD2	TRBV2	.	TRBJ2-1	TGTGCCAGCAGTCGACCTAGCGGGGGGTTTTACAATGAGCAGTTCTTC	CASSRPSGGFYNEQFF
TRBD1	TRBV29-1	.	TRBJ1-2	TGCAGCGTACCCGGGACAGCCTATGGCTACACCTTC	CSVPGTAYGYTF
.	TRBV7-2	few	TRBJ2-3	TGTGCCAGCAGCCGGGGGAGACTACCCACAGATACGCAGTATTTT	CASSRGRLPTDTQYF
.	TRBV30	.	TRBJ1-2	TGTGCCTGGAGTCCCCAAAGAGCAGCCAACTATGGCTACACCTTC	CAWSPQRAANYGYTF